This T cell receptor beta chain emerged from a study of T cells in Graves' hyperthyroidism and ophthalmopathy. Whole-study results and caveats: A 13 V-J signature model discriminated ophthalmopathy versus stable hyperthyroidism. Within blood appeared most thyroid clonotypes that had expanded above 0.001.

What was amplified from RNA transcripts were TCR beta CDR3 regions. With the HTBI primer set, the TCR CDR3 went through a first round of RT-PCR. MiXCR was run by TCRdb on the multiplex PCR reads, yielding one entry per CDR3 protein. The sample shows around 600,000 distinct CDR3 sequences, 14% of them seen only once. This clonotype was detected many times. Its antigen is undetermined. V lost 7 bases to trimming and J lost 2 bases, with 18 bases between them. Germline values: CDR1 SGDLS, CDR2 YYNGEE. This CDR3 has 15 amino acids. Sequenced: blood. The clonotype originates from a woman younger than 35 with Graves' ophthalmopathy. V gene TRBV9 combines with J gene TRBJ2-5; D is unclear. CDR3 residues: CASAATPGRQETQYF. In nucleotides, the CDR3 is TGTGCCAGCGCGGCCACGCCAGGTCGGCAAGAGACCCAGTACTTC. The full variable domain, completed using reference TRBV9 and TRBJ2-5, is DSGVTQTPKHLITATGQRVTLRCSPRSGDLSVYWYQQSLDQGLQFLIQYYNGEERAKGNILERFSAQQFPDLHSELNLSSLELGDSALYFCASAATPGRQETQYFGPGTRLLVL.